This T cell receptor (beta chain) was profiled in a study of human T cells and chemical hapten exposure. One entry per CDR3 protein, called by TCRdb with MiXCR from the RACE reads. The repertoire consists of 95,000 or so distinct CDR3 sequences, with roughly a tenth occurring once and the leading ten covering less than 2.5%. The CDR3 has 15 amino acids. V gave up 3 bases and J gave up 3 bases; unmatched junction bases: 4. Germline values: CDR1 SGHTA, CDR2 FQGNSA. Time point defined: patch test 1, 2 weeks after DPC sensitization. As to treatment: therapeutic diphenylcyclopropenone sensitization with weekly scalp DPC.

Material: whole blood, obtained in connection with sensitization to the hapten diphenylcyclopropenone (DPC). The chain uses TRBV7-2 and TRBJ2-7, with 11 bases lining up with TRBD2. The source of this sequence is a man aged 40-55 years with alopecia areata. Some clones in this sample may be carry-over from other donors' samples. The CDR3 reads CASSFGLAGGYEQYF. The DNA of the CDR3 is TGTGCCAGCAGCTTTGGGCTAGCGGGAGGCTACGAGCAGTACTTC.